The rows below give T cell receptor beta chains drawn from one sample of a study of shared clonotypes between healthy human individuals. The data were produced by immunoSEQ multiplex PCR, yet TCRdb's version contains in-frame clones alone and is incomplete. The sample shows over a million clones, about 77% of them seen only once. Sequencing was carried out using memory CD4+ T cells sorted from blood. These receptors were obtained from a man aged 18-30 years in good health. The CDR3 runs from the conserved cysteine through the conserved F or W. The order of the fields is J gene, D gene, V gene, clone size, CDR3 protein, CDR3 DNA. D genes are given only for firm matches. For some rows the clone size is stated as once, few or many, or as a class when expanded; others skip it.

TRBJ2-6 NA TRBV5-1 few CASSLPDSGANVLTF TGCGCCAGCAGCTTACCGGACTCTGGGGCCAACGTCCTGACTTTC
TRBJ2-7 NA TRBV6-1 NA CASSATGALGSYEQYF TGTGCCAGCAGTGCCACGGGGGCCCTTGGGTCCTACGAGCAGTACTTC
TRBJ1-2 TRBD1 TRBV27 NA CASSSRGQGSYGYTF TGTGCCAGCAGTTCGCGGGGACAGGGGTCCTATGGCTACACCTTC
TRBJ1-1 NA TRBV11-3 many CASSLGSETEAFF TGTGCCAGCAGCTTAGGTTCAGAGACTGAAGCTTTCTTT
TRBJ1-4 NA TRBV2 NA CASSGGGETNEKLFF TGTGCCAGCAGTGGTGGGGGTGAAACTAATGAAAAACTGTTTTTT
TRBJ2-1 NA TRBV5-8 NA CASSQLGMTYNEQFF TGTGCCAGCAGCCAACTTGGGATGACCTACAATGAGCAGTTCTTC
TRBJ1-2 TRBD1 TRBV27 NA CASSFRGWYGYTF TGTGCCAGCAGTTTCAGGGGGTGGTATGGCTACACCTTC
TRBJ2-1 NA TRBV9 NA CASNGDSSYNEQFF TGTGCCAGCAACGGGGACTCCTCGTACAATGAGCAGTTCTTC
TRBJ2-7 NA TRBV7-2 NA CASSLWYEQYF TGTGCCAGCAGCTTATGGTACGAGCAGTACTTC
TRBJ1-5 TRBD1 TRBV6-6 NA CASSPVEGQGIQPQHF TGTGCCAGCAGCCCCGTCGAGGGACAGGGTATACAGCCCCAGCATTTT
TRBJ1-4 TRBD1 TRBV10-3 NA CAIRSGGTNEKLFF TGTGCCATCAGATCAGGGGGAACTAATGAAAAACTGTTTTTT
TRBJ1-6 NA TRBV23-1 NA CASSPLQLHSYNSPLHF TGCGCCAGCAGTCCCCTACAACTCCACTCCTATAATTCACCCCTCCACTTT
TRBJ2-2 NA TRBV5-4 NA CASSEMGANTGELFF TGTGCCAGCAGCGAAATGGGAGCGAACACCGGGGAGCTGTTTTTT
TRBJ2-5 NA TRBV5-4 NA CASSPGDIGETQYF TGTGCCAGCAGCCCCGGGGACATCGGCGAGACCCAGTACTTC
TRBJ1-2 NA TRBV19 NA CASSIDISWARNYGYTF TGTGCCAGTAGTATAGATATTAGTTGGGCGCGTAACTATGGCTACACCTTC
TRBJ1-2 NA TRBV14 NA CASSRAYGYTF TGTGCCAGCAGCCGGGCCTATGGCTACACCTTC
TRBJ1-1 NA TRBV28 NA CASSRFRTANTEAFF TGTGCCAGCAGTCGTTTCAGGACGGCGAACACTGAAGCTTTCTTT
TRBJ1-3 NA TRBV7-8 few CASSVPPGNTIYF TGTGCCAGCAGCGTACCTCCCGGAAACACCATATATTTT
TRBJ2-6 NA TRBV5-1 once CASSISSGANVLTF TGCGCCAGCAGCATCTCTTCTGGGGCCAACGTCCTGACTTTC
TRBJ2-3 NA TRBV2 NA CASSELTGLDTQYF TGTGCCAGCAGTGAGCTGACAGGTTTAGATACGCAGTATTTT
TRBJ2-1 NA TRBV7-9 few CASSLVPSYNEQFF TGTGCCAGCAGCTTGGTCCCATCTTACAATGAGCAGTTCTTC
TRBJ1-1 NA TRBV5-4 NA CASSSNRGGGTEAFF TGTGCCAGCAGTTCGAACCGTGGGGGTGGGACTGAAGCTTTCTTT
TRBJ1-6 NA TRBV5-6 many CASSFKSSYNSPLHF TGTGCCAGCAGCTTTAAGAGCTCCTATAATTCACCCCTCCACTTT
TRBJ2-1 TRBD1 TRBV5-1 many CASSFDRGFNNEQFF TGCGCCAGCAGCTTCGACAGGGGTTTTAACAATGAGCAGTTCTTC
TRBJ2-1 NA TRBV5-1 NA CASSLNQVEQFF TGCGCCAGCAGCTTAAATCAAGTTGAGCAGTTCTTC
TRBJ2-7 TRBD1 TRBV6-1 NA CASSDAPGQDFGEQYF TGTGCCAGCAGTGATGCCCCGGGACAGGACTTTGGCGAGCAGTACTTC
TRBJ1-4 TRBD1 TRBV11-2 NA CASSSTGINEKLFF TGTGCCAGCAGTTCGACAGGGATTAATGAAAAACTGTTTTTT
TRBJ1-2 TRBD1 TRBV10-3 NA CAISPQGNYGYTF TGTGCCATCAGTCCACAGGGGAACTATGGCTACACCTTC
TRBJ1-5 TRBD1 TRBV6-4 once CASTPGTGGHQPQHF TGTGCCAGCACCCCCGGGACAGGGGGCCATCAGCCCCAGCATTTT
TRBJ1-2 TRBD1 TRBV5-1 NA CASSSTGAFSSNYGYTF TGCGCCAGCAGCTCTACAGGGGCGTTCTCATCTAACTATGGCTACACCTTC
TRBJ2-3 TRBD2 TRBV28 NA CASSSAGGPSNTQYF TGTGCCAGCAGTTCCGCGGGGGGTCCTTCGAATACGCAGTATTTT
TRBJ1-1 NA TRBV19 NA CASSPDTGTRGNTEAFF TGTGCCAGTAGTCCAGACACAGGGACTCGGGGGAACACTGAAGCTTTCTTT
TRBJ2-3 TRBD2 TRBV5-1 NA CASSSGLAGGDTQYF TGCGCCAGCAGCTCGGGACTAGCGGGAGGGGATACGCAGTATTTT
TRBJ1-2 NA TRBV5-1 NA CASSTEGDGYTF TGCGCCAGCAGTACAGAGGGAGATGGCTACACCTTC
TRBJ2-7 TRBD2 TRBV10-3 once CAISESTGRGSYEQYF TGTGCCATCAGTGAGTCGACTGGGCGGGGGTCCTACGAGCAGTACTTC
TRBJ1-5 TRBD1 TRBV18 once CASSPFGTGINQPQHF TGTGCCAGCTCACCGTTTGGGACAGGGATAAATCAGCCCCAGCATTTT
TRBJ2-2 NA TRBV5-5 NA CASSWIENTGELFF TGTGCCAGCAGCTGGATCGAAAACACCGGGGAGCTGTTTTTT
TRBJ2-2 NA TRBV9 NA CASSSSLPNTGELFF TGTGCCAGCAGCTCCAGCCTACCGAACACCGGGGAGCTGTTTTTT
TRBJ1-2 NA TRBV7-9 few CASSFDSQGYTF TGTGCCAGCAGCTTTGACAGTCAGGGCTACACCTTC
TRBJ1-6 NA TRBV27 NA CASSLQGTKGYWNSPLHF TGTGCCAGCAGTTTACAGGGGACAAAGGGTTACTGGAATTCACCCCTCCACTTT
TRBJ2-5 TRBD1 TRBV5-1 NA CATKFTGGRQETQYF TGCGCCACCAAATTCACAGGGGGCCGCCAAGAGACCCAGTACTTC